A few counts support the clone carrying this TCR beta chain. The antigen remains unidentified. The source of the sample is a study of T-cell memory formation after mild COVID-19. Findings of the study overall: Contracting CD8+ clones were enriched in EMRA, CD4+ mainly in CM and EM. CD4/CD8 balance characterized clones contracting day 15 to 85, and CD4+ skew characterized later expanders.

Germline-derived CDR1 and CDR2 are MDHEN and SYDVKM. The CDR3 totals 15 residues. V shed 5 bases and J 7 bases; nucleotides not matched to a gene: 5. MiXCR, applied by TCRdb to the 5' RACE reads, yields one record per CDR3 protein. The profile shows about 250,000 distinct CDR3 sequences, 15% of them singletons. Material for sequencing was PBMCs or a T cell subset sorted from them (not recorded which). The chain combines TRBV28 with TRBJ1-6; 10 bases map to TRBD1. The receptor's source is an adult woman who had mild COVID-19 (a few samples of this study predate the infection). Cell type and time point are not known. The CDR3 is CASSPGTGVNSPLHF. The CDR3 bases are TGTGCCAGCAGTCCCGGGACAGGGGTGAATTCACCCCTCCACTTT.